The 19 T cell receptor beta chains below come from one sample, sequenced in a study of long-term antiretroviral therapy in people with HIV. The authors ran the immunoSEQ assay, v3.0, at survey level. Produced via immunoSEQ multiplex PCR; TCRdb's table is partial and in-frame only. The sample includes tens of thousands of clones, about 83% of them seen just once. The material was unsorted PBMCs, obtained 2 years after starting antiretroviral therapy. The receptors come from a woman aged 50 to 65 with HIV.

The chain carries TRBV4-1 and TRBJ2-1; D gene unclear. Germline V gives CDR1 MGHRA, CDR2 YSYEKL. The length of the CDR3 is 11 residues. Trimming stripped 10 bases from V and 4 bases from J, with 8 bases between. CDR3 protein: CATGEYNEQFF. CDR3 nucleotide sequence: TGCGCCACCGGAGAGTACAATGAGCAGTTCTTC.

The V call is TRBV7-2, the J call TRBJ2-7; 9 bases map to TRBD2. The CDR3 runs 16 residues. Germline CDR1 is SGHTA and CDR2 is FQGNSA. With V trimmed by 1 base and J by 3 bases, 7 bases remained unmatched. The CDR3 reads CASSLGLAGPGYEQYF. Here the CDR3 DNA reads TGTGCCAGCAGCTTAGGGCTAGCGGGACCGGGCTACGAGCAGTACTTC.

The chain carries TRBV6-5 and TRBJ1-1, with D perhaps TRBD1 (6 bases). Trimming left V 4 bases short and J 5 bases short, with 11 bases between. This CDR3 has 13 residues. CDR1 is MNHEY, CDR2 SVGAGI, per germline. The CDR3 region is CASSSAGDTEAFF. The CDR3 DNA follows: TGTGCCAGCAGTTCAGCAGGGGATACTGAAGCTTTCTTT.

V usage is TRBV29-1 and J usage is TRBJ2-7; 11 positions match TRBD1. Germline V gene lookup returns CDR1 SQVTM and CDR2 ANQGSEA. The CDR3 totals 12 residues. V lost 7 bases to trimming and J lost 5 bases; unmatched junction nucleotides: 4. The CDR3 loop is CSAGQGVHEQYF. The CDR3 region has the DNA TGCAGCGCGGGACAGGGGGTGCACGAGCAGTACTTC.

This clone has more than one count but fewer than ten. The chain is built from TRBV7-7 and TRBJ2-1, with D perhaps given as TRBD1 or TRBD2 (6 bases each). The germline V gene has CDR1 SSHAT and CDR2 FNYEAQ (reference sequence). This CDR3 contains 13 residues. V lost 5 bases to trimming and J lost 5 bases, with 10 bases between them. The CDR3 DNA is TGTGCCAGCAGCGGGGGGCGCGACAATGAGCAGTTCTTC. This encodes CASSGGRDNEQFF.

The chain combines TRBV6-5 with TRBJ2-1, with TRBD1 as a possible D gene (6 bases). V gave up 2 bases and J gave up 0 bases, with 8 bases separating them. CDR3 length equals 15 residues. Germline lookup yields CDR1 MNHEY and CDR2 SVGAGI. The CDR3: CASSYDRSSYNEQFF. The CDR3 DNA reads TGTGCCAGCAGTTACGACAGGAGCTCCTACAATGAGCAGTTCTTC.

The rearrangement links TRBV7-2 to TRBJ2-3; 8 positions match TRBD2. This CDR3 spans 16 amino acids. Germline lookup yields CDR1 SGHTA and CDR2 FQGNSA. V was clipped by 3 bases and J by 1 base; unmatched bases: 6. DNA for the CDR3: TGTGCCAGCAGCTTTTTTTCGGGGGGGCGCACAGATACGCAGTATTTT. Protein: CASSFFSGGRTDTQYF.

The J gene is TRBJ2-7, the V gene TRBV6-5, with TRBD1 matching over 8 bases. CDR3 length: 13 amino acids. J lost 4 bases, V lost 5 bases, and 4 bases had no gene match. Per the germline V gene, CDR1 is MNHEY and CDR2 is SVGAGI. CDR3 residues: CASSRTGRYEQYF. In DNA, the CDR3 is TGTGCCAGCAGTCGGACAGGGCGGTACGAGCAGTACTTC.

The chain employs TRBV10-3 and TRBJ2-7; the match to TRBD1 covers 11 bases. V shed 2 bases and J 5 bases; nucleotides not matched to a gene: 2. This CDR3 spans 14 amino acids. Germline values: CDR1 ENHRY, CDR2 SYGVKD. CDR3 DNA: TGTGCCATCAGTGAGCGGGGACAGGGGGACGAGCAGTACGTC. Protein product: CAISERGQGDEQYV.

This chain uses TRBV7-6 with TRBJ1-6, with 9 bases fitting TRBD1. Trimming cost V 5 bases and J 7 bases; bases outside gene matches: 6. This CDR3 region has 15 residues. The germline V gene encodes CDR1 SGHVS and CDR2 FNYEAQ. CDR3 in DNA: TGTGCCAGCAGCCCCGGGACAGGGACAAATTCACCCCTCCACTTT. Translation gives CASSPGTGTNSPLHF.

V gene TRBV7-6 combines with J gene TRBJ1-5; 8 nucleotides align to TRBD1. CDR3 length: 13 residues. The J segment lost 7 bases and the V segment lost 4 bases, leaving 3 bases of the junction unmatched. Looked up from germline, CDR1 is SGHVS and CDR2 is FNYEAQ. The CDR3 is CASSSDRDQPQHF. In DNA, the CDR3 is TGTGCCAGCAGCTCGGACAGGGACCAGCCCCAGCATTTT.

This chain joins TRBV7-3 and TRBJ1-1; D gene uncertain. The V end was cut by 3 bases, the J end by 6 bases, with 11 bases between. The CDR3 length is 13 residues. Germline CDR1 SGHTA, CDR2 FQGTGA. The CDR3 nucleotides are TGTGCCAGCAGCTTTCCGACCCCGGCTGAAGCTTTCTTT. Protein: CASSFPTPAEAFF.

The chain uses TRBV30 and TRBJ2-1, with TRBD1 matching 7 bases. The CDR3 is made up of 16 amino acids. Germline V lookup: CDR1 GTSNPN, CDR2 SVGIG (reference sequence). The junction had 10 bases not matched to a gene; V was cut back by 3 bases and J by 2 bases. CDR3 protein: CAWRLTPGQPYNEQFF. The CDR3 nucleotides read TGTGCCTGGAGACTTACCCCGGGACAGCCCTACAATGAGCAGTTCTTC.

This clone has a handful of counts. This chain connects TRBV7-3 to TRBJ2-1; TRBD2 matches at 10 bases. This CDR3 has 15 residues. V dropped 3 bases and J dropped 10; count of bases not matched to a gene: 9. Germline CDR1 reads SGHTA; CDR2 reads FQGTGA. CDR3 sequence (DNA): TGTGCCAGCAGCTTGACTAGCGGGCGATTAGGGGAGCAGTTCTTC. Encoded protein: CASSLTSGRLGEQFF.

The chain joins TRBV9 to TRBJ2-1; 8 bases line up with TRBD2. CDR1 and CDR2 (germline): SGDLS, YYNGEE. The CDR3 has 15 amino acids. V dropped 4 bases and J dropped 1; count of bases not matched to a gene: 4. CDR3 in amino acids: CASSPGTRSYNEQFF. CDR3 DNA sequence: TGTGCCAGCAGCCCCGGGACTAGATCCTACAATGAGCAGTTCTTC.

CDR3 protein: CASRLFGGGPGANVLTF. CDR3 DNA: TGTGCCAGCAGACTGTTCGGGGGGGGGCCTGGGGCCAACGTCCTGACTTTC. The V and J genes are TRBV2 and TRBJ2-6, with TRBD2 matching 8 bases. The CDR3 loop spans 17 amino acids. The V and J ends lost 6 bases and 2 bases, in that order; junction bases with no gene match: 9. Germline V gives CDR1 SNHLY, CDR2 FYNNEI.

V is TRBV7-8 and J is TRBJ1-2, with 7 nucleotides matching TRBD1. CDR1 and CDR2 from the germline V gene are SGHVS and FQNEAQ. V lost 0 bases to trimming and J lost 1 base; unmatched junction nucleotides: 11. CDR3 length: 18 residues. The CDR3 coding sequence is TGTGCCAGCAGCTTAGCCGGGGCAGGGGGATCGTATAACTATGGCTACACCTTC. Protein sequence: CASSLAGAGGSYNYGYTF.

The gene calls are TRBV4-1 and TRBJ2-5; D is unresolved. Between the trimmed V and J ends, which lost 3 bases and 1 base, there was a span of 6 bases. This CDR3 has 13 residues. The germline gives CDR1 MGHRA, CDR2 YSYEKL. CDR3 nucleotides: TGCGCCAGCAGCCAGGGGTCCCAAGAGACCCAGTACTTC. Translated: CASSQGSQETQYF.

CDR3 sequence: CASSPGTRTDTQYF. DNA of the CDR3: TGTGCCAGCTCACCGGGGACTAGAACAGATACGCAGTATTTT. The rearrangement links TRBV18 to TRBJ2-3, with 8 bases lining up with TRBD2. V shed 3 bases, J shed 3 bases, and the junction held 2 bases outside the gene matches. Germline V gene sequence: CDR1 KGHSH, CDR2 LQKENI. CDR3 size: 14 residues.